The present T cell receptor beta chain was sequenced within a study of cytomegalovirus exposure and HLA in healthy donors. Method: immunoSEQ multiplex PCR; TCRdb's copy keeps in-frame clones and lacks some. Of more than 110,000 clones in the sample, 94% are singletons; the top ten hold 1.5% to 2%. Trimming at V came to 5 bases and at J to 8 bases, leaving 11 bases not matched to a gene. Germline CDR1 MGHDK, CDR2 SYGVNS. The CDR3 loop spans 16 amino acids. The sequenced material came from PBMCs. This clonotype originated in a man younger than 35 in good health and CMV-seropositive. The chain couples TRBV25-1 to TRBJ1-4; TRBD1 matches at 10 bases. The CDR3 bases are TGTGCCAGCAGTACAAGTCCGGGACAGGGGCCCGAAAAACTGTTTTTT. This codes for CASSTSPGQGPEKLFF. Full variable domain (outside the CDR3, taken from reference TRBV25-1 and TRBJ1-4): EADIYQTPRYLVIGTGKKITLECSQTMGHDKMYWYQQDPGMELHLIHYSYGVNSTEKGDLSSESTVSRIRTEHFPLTLESARPSHTSQYLCASSTSPGQGPEKLFFGSGTQLSVL.